Presented here are 3 T cell receptor beta chains from one specimen sequenced in a study of T cell responses to AZD1222 COVID-19 vaccine. Here immunoSEQ multiplex PCR was the method, and the copy in TCRdb shows in-frame clones only, minus some. The top ten clones hold 2.5% to 4% of a sample with over 100,000 clones, over 75% of them seen once. The sequencing used peripheral blood, collected on day 0 of AZD1222 vaccination. Receptor source: an adult in good health.

This clone was observed a single time. The J gene is TRBJ2-5, the V gene TRBV18, with TRBD2 matching over 13 bases. CDR1 is KGHSH and CDR2 is LQKENI in the germline V gene. With 3 bases clipped from V and 5 bases from J, the junction kept 12 bases outside the gene matches. The CDR3 runs to 18 residues. The CDR3 loop reads CASSPSTSGGAFAETQYF. Written as DNA, the CDR3 is TGTGCCAGCTCACCCAGTACTAGCGGGGGGGCCTTTGCGGAGACCCAGTACTTC. Using reference TRBV18 and TRBJ2-5 for the parts outside the CDR3, the full variable domain is NAGVMQNPRHLVRRRGQEARLRCSPMKGHSHVYWYRQLPEEGLKFMVYLQKENIIDESGMPKERFSAEFPKEGPSILRIQQVVRGDSAAYFCASSPSTSGGAFAETQYFGPGTRLLVL.

The rearrangement joins TRBV7-2 to TRBJ2-3; 8 bases line up with TRBD2. Germline V gene lookup returns CDR1 SGHTA and CDR2 FQGNSA. With V trimmed by 1 base and J by 5 bases, 11 bases remained unmatched. The CDR3 spans 17 residues. The CDR3 DNA sequence: TGTGCCAGCAGCTTAGGATTGGGAGCGGGAGTGATAGATACGCAGTATTTT. Its protein is CASSLGLGAGVIDTQYF.

The chain is built from TRBV5-8 and TRBJ1-6; D unclear. The CDR3 loop spans 14 amino acids. CDR1 is SGHTS, CDR2 YDEGEE, per germline. V gave up 0 bases and J gave up 7 bases, with 8 bases separating them. CDR3 protein: CASSLVPDNSPLHF. DNA of the CDR3: TGTGCCAGCAGCTTGGTTCCAGACAATTCACCCCTCCACTTT.